The 28 T cell receptor beta chains below were found in one sample sequenced in a study of identical twins. Using its own MiXCR run on the 5' RACE reads, TCRdb lists one record per CDR3 protein. The profile shows 430,000 or so distinct CDR3 sequences, less than 25% of them singletons. This same sample was also part of a study on T cells expressing NK-cell markers.

The sequenced sample was CD4+ T cells sorted from blood. These TCRs come from a woman between 18 and 29 years old in good health.

The chain is built from TRBV6-1 and TRBJ2-7; D call uncertain. The CDR3 runs 14 residues. CDR1 is MNHNS and CDR2 is SASEGT in the germline V gene. V shed 9 bases and J shed 0 bases, with 15 bases lying between them. The CDR3 DNA sequence: TGTGCCAGTGTCGGGTTCCTGAGCTCCTACGAGCAGTACTTC. Translated, it gives CASVGFLSSYEQYF.

The chain employs TRBV3-1 and TRBJ2-3; D possibly corresponds to TRBD2 (7 bases). The CDR3 sequence is 15 residues long. Germline CDR1 reads LGHDT; CDR2 reads YNNKEL (reference sequence). The V gene lost 1 base and the J gene lost 6 bases, with 14 bases spanning the gap. CDR3 loop: CASSQVLGGADTQYF. The CDR3 DNA follows: TGTGCCAGCAGCCAAGTTTTGGGGGGGGCCGATACGCAGTATTTT.

The chain has TRBV7-2 and TRBJ2-1; D remains ambiguous. The CDR3 is made up of 15 amino acids. The V and J ends lost 6 bases and 0 bases respectively, with 12 bases between them. Germline-derived CDR1 and CDR2 are SGHTA and FQGNSA. CDR3 amino acids: CASRVFLSSYNEQFF. The CDR3 nucleotides are TGTGCCAGCAGGGTCTTCCTAAGCTCCTACAATGAGCAGTTCTTC.

The chain joins TRBV5-1 to TRBJ2-5; 7 bases agree with TRBD1. Per the germline V gene, CDR1 is SGHRS and CDR2 is YFSETQ. Germline trimming cut 4 bases from V and 0 bases from J; bases unmatched to any gene: 12. The CDR3 sequence is 17 residues long. For the CDR3, the DNA is TGCGCCAGCAGCGCCCCAGGGACAGCGGACAACCAAGAGACCCAGTACTTC. Protein: CASSAPGTADNQETQYF.

This chain connects TRBV5-1 to TRBJ1-4; TRBD1 matches 8 bases. Germline V gives CDR1 SGHRS, CDR2 YFSETQ. Unmatched junction bases numbered 5, after V lost 5 bases and J lost 8 bases. The CDR3 spans 13 residues. DNA for the CDR3: TGCGCCAGCAGGGGGACAGGAGCCGAAAAACTGTTTTTT. Translating gives CASRGTGAEKLFF.

This chain uses TRBV5-6 with TRBJ2-7; the D gene is possibly TRBD2 (6 bases). Trimming left V 4 bases short and J 2 bases short, with 13 bases between. In germline, CDR1 is SGHDT, CDR2 YYEEEE. The CDR3 covers 14 residues. The CDR3 nucleotides are TGTGCCAGCAGCCGCACCGGGACTCCCTACGAGCAGTACTTC. It encodes CASSRTGTPYEQYF.

The J gene is TRBJ2-7, the V gene TRBV11-1; D is possibly TRBD1 (6 bases). CDR1 is SGHAT, CDR2 FQDESV, per germline (reference sequence). The germline V and J ends were trimmed by 2 bases and 2 bases, with 25 bases remaining between them. The CDR3 is 19 amino acids. The CDR3 nucleotides read TGTGCCAGCAGCTTACGCGAACAGGGTCTCCTTCAACACCCCTACGAGCAGTACTTC. Translation gives CASSLREQGLLQHPYEQYF.

The V and J genes are TRBV12-3 or TRBV12-4 and TRBJ2-5; TRBD1 might be the D (5 bases). The CDR3 is 15 residues long. V was trimmed by 5 bases and J by 1 base, leaving 14 bases between them. CDR3 sequence reads: CASSPYRMAQETQYF. CDR3 coding DNA: TGTGCCAGCAGTCCGTACAGGATGGCCCAAGAGACCCAGTACTTC.

The chain employs TRBV5-1 and TRBJ2-7, with unresolved D. This CDR3 region has 15 residues. V was clipped by 0 bases and J by 4 bases, with 14 bases between them. CDR1 is SGHRS, CDR2 YFSETQ, per germline. DNA for the CDR3: TGCGCCAGCAGCTTGGAGACTCTGACCTTTTACGAGCAGTACTTC. Protein: CASSLETLTFYEQYF.

This clonotype has more than one count but fewer than ten. The chain combines TRBV20-1 with TRBJ1-5; possibly TRBD1 for D (5 bases). Germline loops: CDR1 DFQATT, CDR2 SNEGSKA (reference sequence). Trimming left V 6 bases short and J 2 bases short, with 11 bases between. The CDR3 runs 13 residues. The CDR3 protein is CSAIPGGNQPQHF. The CDR3 DNA reads as TGCAGTGCAATTCCGGGGGGCAATCAGCCCCAGCATTTT.

This clonotype was observed a few times. The J gene is TRBJ2-3, the V gene TRBV5-1; tentatively, D is TRBD2 (7 bases). The CDR3 extends over 14 amino acids. V lost 6 bases and J 1 base, leaving 12 bases between the germline ends. Germline CDR1 reads SGHRS; CDR2 reads YFSETQ. This CDR3 reads CASTRGAGTDTQYF. CDR3 DNA: TGCGCCAGCACCCGGGGGGCAGGCACAGATACGCAGTATTTT.

The sample holds a few counts of this clonotype. This chain uses TRBV5-1 with TRBJ2-3; 10 bases align to TRBD2. V dropped 2 bases and J dropped 3; count of bases not matched to a gene: 18. Germline V gives CDR1 SGHRS, CDR2 YFSETQ. The CDR3 extends over 20 amino acids. CDR3 amino acids: CASSLRPAGGESGRTDTQYF. In nucleotides, the CDR3 is TGCGCCAGCAGCTTACGTCCAGCGGGGGGGGAGAGCGGTAGAACAGATACGCAGTATTTT.

V and J are TRBV7-9 and TRBJ2-7; D remains ambiguous. Trimming took 3 bases from V and 4 from J, leaving 16 bases between them. The CDR3 consists of 15 residues. CDR1 and CDR2 (germline): SEHNR, FQNEAQ (reference sequence). The CDR3 coding sequence is TGTGCCAGCAGCTTTACCTCCCGCTCGGGTTACGAGCAGTACTTC. Translated: CASSFTSRSGYEQYF. The full variable domain, completed using reference TRBV7-9 and TRBJ2-7, is DTGVSQNPRHKITKRGQNVTFRCDPISEHNRLYWYRQTLGQGPEFLTYFQNEAQLEKSRLLSDRFSAERPKGSFSTLEIQRTEQGDSAMYLCASSFTSRSGYEQYFGPGTRLTVT.

This clonotype was picked up many times. This chain links TRBV15 with TRBJ2-4; D may be TRBD1 (6 bases). Germline-derived CDR1 and CDR2 are LNHNV and YYDKDF (reference sequence). CDR3 length: 17 residues. The V end was cut by 4 bases, the J end by 0 bases, with 16 bases between. CDR3 coding DNA: TGTGCCACCAGCACCCTCCTGACAGGACTAGCCAAAAACATTCAGTACTTC. This encodes CATSTLLTGLAKNIQYF.

The rearrangement uses TRBV9 and TRBJ2-1; D is perhaps TRBD1 (5 bases). The CDR3 covers 13 residues. With 7 bases removed from V and 7 bases from J, the gap between germline ends came to 15 bases. Germline values: CDR1 SGDLS, CDR2 YYNGEE. CDR3 residues: CASAQGARNEQFF. CDR3 nucleotides: TGTGCCAGCGCACAAGGGGCTAGGAATGAGCAGTTCTTC. Full variable domain (remainder filled in from reference TRBV9 and TRBJ2-1): DSGVTQTPKHLITATGQRVTLRCSPRSGDLSVYWYQQSLDQGLQFLIQYYNGEERAKGNILERFSAQQFPDLHSELNLSSLELGDSALYFCASAQGARNEQFFGPGTRLTVL.

The sample holds a few counts of this clonotype. The V call is TRBV20-1, the J call TRBJ2-1, with TRBD1 matching 8 bases. V was clipped by 2 bases and J by 7 bases; unmatched bases: 10. Germline V gene sequence: CDR1 DFQATT, CDR2 SNEGSKA (reference sequence). This CDR3 comprises 15 residues. The CDR3 is CSARSTGVLSNEQFF. The CDR3 DNA follows: TGCAGTGCTAGATCGACAGGGGTTTTATCAAATGAGCAGTTCTTC.

The rearrangement uses TRBV6-1 and TRBJ2-1, with 7 bases identical to TRBD1. The ends lost 10 bases at V and 7 bases at J; junction bases unmatched: 13. Germline values: CDR1 MNHNS, CDR2 SASEGT. The CDR3 covers 14 residues. Here the CDR3 reads CATRQGKLLNEQFF. The CDR3 coding sequence is TGTGCCACGCGACAGGGTAAATTACTAAATGAGCAGTTCTTC.

V gene TRBV3-1 combines with J gene TRBJ2-4, with D unclear. V shed 0 bases and J shed 3 bases, with 12 bases lying between them. CDR3 length: 16 amino acids. CDR1 and CDR2 (germline): LGHDT, YNNKEL (reference sequence). The CDR3 is CASSQDGRLNKNIQYF. The CDR3, as DNA: TGTGCCAGCAGCCAAGATGGCCGGCTGAACAAAAACATTCAGTACTTC.

This clonotype turned up a few times. V gene TRBV6-5 combines with J gene TRBJ1-2, with D unclear. The CDR3 contains 14 residues. Trimming removed 4 bases at V and 0 bases at J, with 9 bases between. Germline-derived CDR1 and CDR2 are MNHEY and SVGAGI. CDR3 sequence (DNA): TGTGCCAGCAGTTTATACGGGCCTAACTATGGCTACACCTTC. Protein product: CASSLYGPNYGYTF.

This clonotype was detected only a few times. The CDR3 is CASSLIQDSPLHF. DNA of the CDR3: TGTGCCAGCAGCCTCATTCAGGATTCACCCCTCCACTTT. The rearrangement joins TRBV5-5 to TRBJ1-6; D ambiguous. V was trimmed by 4 bases and J by 8 bases, leaving 10 bases between them. The V gene's germline CDR1 is SGHKS and CDR2 YYEKEE (reference sequence). CDR3 length: 13 residues. The whole variable domain, remainder taken from reference TRBV5-5 and TRBJ1-6, is DAGVTQSPTHLIKTRGQQVTLRCSPISGHKSVSWYQQVLGQGPQFIFQYYEKEERGRGNFPDRFSARQFPNYSSELNVNALLLGDSALYLCASSLIQDSPLHFGNGTRLTVT.

The rearrangement links TRBV20-1 to TRBJ2-1; TRBD2 is a possible D gene (6 bases). Germline V gene lookup returns CDR1 DFQATT and CDR2 SNEGSKA (reference sequence). The V end was cut by 1 base, the J end by 5 bases, with 12 bases between. This CDR3 region has 14 residues. CDR3 loop: CSARVPSDHNEQFF. The CDR3 bases are TGCAGTGCTAGAGTCCCTAGCGACCACAATGAGCAGTTCTTC.

This clonotype was seen only a few times. The J gene is TRBJ2-3, the V gene TRBV9; D might be TRBD2 (6 bases). The CDR3 consists of 15 residues. The germline CDR1 and CDR2 sequences are SGDLS and YYNGEE. Trimming stripped 3 bases from V and 2 bases from J, with 13 bases between. The CDR3 here is CASSGDSLPTDTQYF. The DNA for the CDR3 is TGTGCCAGCAGCGGGGACTCCCTTCCCACAGATACGCAGTATTTT.

This chain links TRBV4-2 with TRBJ2-2, with no clear D. Trimming cost V 4 bases and J 6 bases, with 9 bases left between them. This CDR3 region has 13 residues. The germline CDR1 and CDR2 sequences are LGHNA and YNFKEQ. In DNA, the CDR3 is TGTGCCAGCAGCCTCCTGCAGCCCGGGGAGCTGTTTTTT. It specifies CASSLLQPGELFF.

The chain has TRBV19 and TRBJ1-2, with D possibly being TRBD1 (6 bases). Trimming shortened V by 6 bases and J by 2 bases, and 10 bases separated the two germline ends. CDR3 length: 13 residues. Per germline, CDR1 LNHDA and CDR2 SQIVND (reference sequence). CDR3 bases: TGTGCCAGTAGAGCAGGGGTGAACTATGGCTACACCTTC. Its translation is CASRAGVNYGYTF. Based on the CDR3 plus reference TRBV19 and TRBJ1-2, the full variable domain is DGGITQSPKYLFRKEGQNVTLSCEQNLNHDAMYWYRQDPGQGLRLIYYSQIVNDFQKGDIAEGYSVSREKKESFPLTVTSAQKNPTAFYLCASRAGVNYGYTFGSGTRLTVV.

This clonotype was counted between two and nine times. V usage is TRBV20-1 and J usage is TRBJ2-1; D is perhaps TRBD1 (5 bases). CDR1 and CDR2 (germline): DFQATT, SNEGSKA (reference sequence). This CDR3 is built from 13 residues. V lost 4 bases to trimming and J lost 2 bases, with 9 bases between them. Here the CDR3 reads CSAKARAYNEQFF. The CDR3 DNA is TGCAGTGCTAAGGCCAGGGCCTACAATGAGCAGTTCTTC.

This clonotype was seen a few times. The chain recombines TRBV10-3 with TRBJ1-2; D unclear. The germline gives CDR1 ENHRY, CDR2 SYGVKD. This CDR3 is built from 14 residues. Deletions cut 4 bases from V and 0 bases from J, with 9 bases between. Here the CDR3 DNA reads TGTGCCATCAGTGTGGATGGAACTAACTATGGCTACACCTTC. Protein: CAISVDGTNYGYTF.

This clonotype was seen a few times. This sequence joins TRBV5-1 and TRBJ2-7; 7 bases are a match to TRBD2. The V segment lost 9 bases and the J segment 4 bases; nucleotides outside the gene matches: 10. Germline values: CDR1 SGHRS, CDR2 YFSETQ. The CDR3 consists of 13 residues. The CDR3 sequence: CAIPGRGMYEQYF. The CDR3 coding sequence is TGCGCCATCCCCGGGCGGGGGATGTACGAGCAGTACTTC.

The chain joins TRBV6-1 to TRBJ2-1; tentatively, D is TRBD2 (6 bases). The CDR3 runs to 14 residues. Germline lookup yields CDR1 MNHNS and CDR2 SASEGT. V lost 8 bases and J lost 6, with 17 bases in between. The CDR3: CASGRAGSPNEQFF. The CDR3 bases are TGTGCCAGCGGTCGCGCGGGGTCCCCCAATGAGCAGTTCTTC.